The sequence of this TCR beta chain was determined in a study of shared clonotypes between healthy human individuals. Concerning this clone itself: What it binds is unknown.

Study observations and caveats: Compared with clonotypes that all four donors shared, non-shared clonotypes had lower generation probabilities.

Germline V gene data show CDR1 as MNHNS and CDR2 as SASEGT. The CDR3 covers 16 residues. The V end lost 4 bases, the J end lost 0 bases, and 12 bases lay between the germline ends. The donor population consisted of healthy HIV-negative adults with no recent acute infections or vaccinations. CD45RA-negative memory and CD45RA+ naive subsets were split from the CD4+ cells. A deep-level run was used for the assay. This table comes from immunoSEQ multiplex PCR, and its TCRdb copy is limited to in-frame clones, with some not included. Of around 2.5 million clones in the sample, 93% are singletons; the top ten hold around 0.4%.

The sequenced sample was naive CD4+ T cells from PBMCs. Documented subset: CD45RA+ positively selected. The chain recombines TRBV6-1 with TRBJ2-2; maybe TRBD1 (6 bases). The TCR sequence derives from a man aged 18 to 29 in good health. Some clones in this sample may be carry-over from other donors' samples. The CDR3 loop is CASSGNRATNTGELFF. The CDR3 bases are TGTGCCAGCAGTGGTAACAGGGCAACGAACACCGGGGAGCTGTTTTTT.